The next 21 T cell receptor beta chains were all read from a single sample in a study of blood T cell repertoires in COVID-19. Some clones are missing from TCRdb's copy, which holds only in-frame ones; the method was immunoSEQ multiplex PCR. The sample consists of 70,000 or so clones, approximately 88% of them appearing once. The sequenced material came from peripheral blood. All receptors derive from a woman of 80 years or more with acute or convalescent COVID-19.

The chain couples TRBV27 to TRBJ2-1; D might be TRBD2 (5 bases). Germline CDR1 is MNHEY and CDR2 is SMNVEV (reference sequence). The CDR3 sequence is 17 residues long. The V end lost 5 bases, the J end lost 0 bases, and 17 bases lay between the germline ends. This chain's CDR3 is CASSPPRTAFSYNEQFF. CDR3 nucleotides: TGTGCCAGCAGTCCTCCCCGGACTGCCTTCTCCTACAATGAGCAGTTCTTC.

Here the CDR3 reads CATSRQGVGTDTQYF. CDR3 coding DNA: TGTGCCACCAGTCGACAGGGGGTGGGGACAGATACGCAGTATTTT. This sequence joins TRBV24-1 and TRBJ2-3; 9 bases agree with TRBD1. The CDR3 is 15 residues long. The germline gives CDR1 KGHDR, CDR2 SFDVKD. The trim removed 6 bases at V and 3 bases at J, leaving 6 bases unmatched.

The V call is TRBV4-2, the J call TRBJ2-1; 8 positions agree with TRBD1. Germline lookup yields CDR1 LGHNA and CDR2 YNFKEQ. The CDR3 is 15 amino acids. V was pared by 3 bases and J by 3 bases, with 4 bases of the junction left unmatched. CDR3 loop: CASSQNRGDYNEQFF. DNA of the CDR3: TGTGCCAGCAGCCAGAACAGGGGGGACTACAATGAGCAGTTCTTC.

The rearrangement links TRBV18 to TRBJ2-5, with TRBD2 matching 9 bases. Germline V lookup: CDR1 KGHSH, CDR2 LQKENI. This CDR3 comprises 15 residues. V dropped 1 base and J dropped 6; count of bases not matched to a gene: 6. The CDR3, as DNA: TGTGCCAGCTCACCACTAGCGGGAGCATTGAAGACCCAGTACTTC. It translates to CASSPLAGALKTQYF.

The chain recombines TRBV29-1 with TRBJ2-5; a possible D gene is TRBD2 (5 bases). V was shortened by 5 bases and J by 5 bases, with 15 bases between the two germline ends. Germline-derived CDR1 and CDR2 are SQVTM and ANQGSEA. This CDR3 has 13 amino acids. CDR3 region: CSVLLPGKETQYF. The CDR3, as DNA: TGCAGCGTTCTCCTCCCCGGGAAGGAGACCCAGTACTTC. Using reference TRBV29-1 and TRBJ2-5 for the parts outside the CDR3, the full variable domain is SAVISQKPSRDICQRGTSLTIQCQVDSQVTMMFWYRQQPGQSLTLIATANQGSEATYESGFVIDKFPISRPNLTFSTLTVSNMSPEDSSIYLCSVLLPGKETQYFGPGTRLLVL.

The chain carries TRBV19 and TRBJ2-3; D perhaps matches TRBD2 (6 bases). Trimming stripped 6 bases from V and 2 bases from J, with 18 bases between. The length of the CDR3 is 16 residues. Germline assignment: CDR1 LNHDA and CDR2 SQIVND (reference sequence). The CDR3 sequence is CASSLAEGGYTDTQYF. The CDR3 DNA is TGTGCCAGTAGCCTCGCCGAGGGAGGCTACACAGATACGCAGTATTTT. The full variable domain, rest sourced from reference TRBV19 and TRBJ2-3, is DGGITQSPKYLFRKEGQNVTLSCEQNLNHDAMYWYRQDPGQGLRLIYYSQIVNDFQKGDIAEGYSVSREKKESFPLTVTSAQKNPTAFYLCASSLAEGGYTDTQYFGPGTRLTVL.

This clone was detected only once. The chain carries TRBV6-6 and TRBJ1-2, with D maybe TRBD1 (6 bases). The CDR3 contains 13 residues. Deletions cut 7 bases from V and 8 bases from J, with 17 bases between. Germline V gene lookup returns CDR1 MNHNY and CDR2 SVGAGI (reference sequence). The CDR3: CASTAQGLLGYTF. DNA for the CDR3: TGTGCCAGCACCGCGCAGGGGCTATTAGGCTACACCTTC.

This clone came up once. The chain links TRBV3-1 (or the pseudogene TRBV3-2) to TRBJ1-1, with 9 bases that match TRBD1. The CDR3 has 16 residues. Trimming removed 3 bases from V and 10 bases from J; junction bases left unmatched: 15. CDR1 LGHDT and CDR2 YNNKEL come from the germline V gene (reference sequence). The CDR3 DNA reads as TGTGCCAGCAGCCAGGGCCCGGGACAGGGTTTCGTGGGAGCTTTCTTT. It encodes CASSQGPGQGFVGAFF.

The rearrangement joins TRBV27 to TRBJ1-3; TRBD1 matches at 8 bases. CDR3 size: 14 residues. Germline V gene data show CDR1 as MNHEY and CDR2 as SMNVEV (reference sequence). V dropped 4 bases and J dropped 2; count of bases not matched to a gene: 1. CDR3 sequence reads: CASSSDRAGNTIYF. CDR3 DNA: TGTGCCAGCAGTTCGGACAGGGCTGGAAACACCATATATTTT.

The rearrangement links TRBV5-1 to TRBJ2-3, with 9 bases matching TRBD1. The germline CDR1 and CDR2 sequences are SGHRS and YFSETQ. V was pared by 1 base and J by 5 bases, with 8 bases of the junction left unmatched. The CDR3 has 16 residues. The CDR3 sequence: CASSLIVQGAGDTQYF. CDR3 nucleotides: TGCGCCAGCAGCTTGATCGTACAGGGGGCTGGAGATACGCAGTATTTT.

V is TRBV27 and J is TRBJ1-6; D might be TRBD1 (5 bases). V was clipped by 7 bases and J by 5 bases, with 12 bases between them. Germline CDR1 is MNHEY and CDR2 is SMNVEV (reference sequence). This CDR3 is built from 14 residues. CDR3 loop: CASKLGQNNSPLHF. CDR3 in DNA: TGTGCCAGCAAATTGGGGCAGAATAATTCACCCCTCCACTTT.

CDR3 coding DNA: TGTGCCAGCAGCCTAACAGGGATCGATTCACCCCTCCACTTT. This encodes CASSLTGIDSPLHF. The genes are TRBV6-4 and TRBJ1-6, with a tentative D call TRBD1 (6 bases). The CDR3 contains 14 residues. CDR1 is MRHNA and CDR2 is SNTAGT in the germline V gene. V was pared by 6 bases and J by 8 bases, with 14 bases between.

The chain carries TRBV19 and TRBJ2-3, with D uncertain. V was trimmed by 7 bases and J by 2 bases, leaving 10 bases between them. The CDR3 has 13 amino acids. CDR1 is LNHDA, CDR2 SQIVND, per germline (reference sequence). The DNA of the CDR3 is TGTGCCAGTACTGGGCCTACCACAGATACGCAGTATTTT. This sequence encodes CASTGPTTDTQYF.

The genes are TRBV12-3 or TRBV12-4 and TRBJ2-7; 7 nucleotides align to TRBD2. The CDR3 loop spans 13 amino acids. V was clipped by 1 base and J by 11 bases; unmatched bases: 8. The CDR3 DNA reads TGTGCCAGCAGTTTAGGAGCTGGGGGGAGGGAGTACTTC. Its translation is CASSLGAGGREYF.

The chain has TRBV5-6 and TRBJ2-7; 9 nucleotides match TRBD1. The V and J ends lost 4 bases and 5 bases, in that order; junction bases with no gene match: 4. The CDR3 sequence is 13 residues long. CDR1 SGHDT and CDR2 YYEEEE come from the germline V gene. The CDR3 sequence: CASSTGTGNEQYF. For the CDR3, the DNA is TGTGCCAGCAGCACTGGGACAGGGAACGAGCAGTACTTC.

The chain is built from TRBV7-6 and TRBJ2-3, with 10 bases that match TRBD1. The CDR3 covers 16 residues. Trimming took 5 bases from V and 3 from J; bases not matched to a gene: 8. The V gene's germline CDR1 is SGHVS and CDR2 FNYEAQ. Written as DNA, the CDR3 is TGTGCCAGCAGCCCTTTGGGACAGGGGCTGACAGATACGCAGTATTTT. It is translated as CASSPLGQGLTDTQYF.

The chain links TRBV9 to TRBJ2-2, with 14 bases fitting TRBD2. This CDR3 has 16 amino acids. Germline CDR1 and CDR2: SGDLS and YYNGEE. The J segment lost 5 bases and the V segment lost 4 bases, leaving 4 bases of the junction unmatched. CDR3 region: CASSSRLAGGTGELFF. In DNA, the CDR3 is TGTGCCAGCAGCTCCCGACTAGCGGGGGGGACCGGGGAGCTGTTTTTT.

The rearrangement joins TRBV27 to TRBJ2-2, with 7 nucleotides matching TRBD1. Germline trimming cut 2 bases from V and 0 bases from J; bases unmatched to any gene: 6. This CDR3 comprises 17 residues. The germline gives CDR1 MNHEY, CDR2 SMNVEV (reference sequence). CDR3 protein: CASSLPRDRTNTGELFF. The CDR3 DNA follows: TGTGCCAGCAGTTTACCAAGGGACAGAACGAACACCGGGGAGCTGTTTTTT.

In DNA, the CDR3 is TGTGCCATCAGCCTGCGGGGGCCCTCCTACAATGAGCAGTTCTTC. Its protein is CAISLRGPSYNEQFF. This chain connects TRBV10-3 to TRBJ2-1; D is perhaps TRBD2 (7 bases). The V end was cut by 6 bases, the J end by 0 bases, with 12 bases between. Germline V gives CDR1 ENHRY, CDR2 SYGVKD. The length of the CDR3 is 15 residues.

The chain joins TRBV7-2 to TRBJ1-5; 8 nucleotides match TRBD1. The germline V gene encodes CDR1 SGHTA and CDR2 FQGNSA. Trimming at V came to 3 bases and at J to 11 bases, leaving 9 bases not matched to a gene. CDR3 length equals 14 residues. The CDR3 loop is CASSFGTGVGSQHF. As DNA, the CDR3 is TGTGCCAGCAGCTTTGGGACAGGCGTGGGGTCCCAGCATTTT.

This clone has only one observation. The rearrangement links TRBV6-6 to TRBJ2-7; TRBD1 matches at 7 bases. Germline loops: CDR1 MNHNY, CDR2 SVGAGI (reference sequence). The ends lost 6 bases at V and 6 bases at J; junction bases unmatched: 2. The CDR3 sequence is 11 residues long. CDR3 in DNA: TGTGCCAGCAGCCGACAGGGCGAGCAGTACTTC. The encoded protein is CASSRQGEQYF.